This T cell receptor (beta chain) appears in the sequencing data of a study of T cell responses to AZD1222 COVID-19 vaccine. The table came from immunoSEQ multiplex PCR; TCRdb's copy has only in-frame clones and leaves some out. The table has 150,000 to 180,000 clones, 90% seen once. The CDR3 length is 14 residues. V shed 5 bases and J 7 bases; nucleotides not matched to a gene: 10. Looked up from germline, CDR1 is PRHDT and CDR2 is FYEKMQ (reference sequence). The V and J genes are TRBV13 and TRBJ1-2; 7 positions agree with TRBD1. This receptor was obtained from an adult in good health. Sequenced here: peripheral blood, sampled on day 0 of AZD1222 vaccination. The CDR3 region is CASSPQGRAGGYTF. The CDR3 bases are TGTGCCAGCAGCCCACAGGGGCGGGCGGGTGGCTACACCTTC.